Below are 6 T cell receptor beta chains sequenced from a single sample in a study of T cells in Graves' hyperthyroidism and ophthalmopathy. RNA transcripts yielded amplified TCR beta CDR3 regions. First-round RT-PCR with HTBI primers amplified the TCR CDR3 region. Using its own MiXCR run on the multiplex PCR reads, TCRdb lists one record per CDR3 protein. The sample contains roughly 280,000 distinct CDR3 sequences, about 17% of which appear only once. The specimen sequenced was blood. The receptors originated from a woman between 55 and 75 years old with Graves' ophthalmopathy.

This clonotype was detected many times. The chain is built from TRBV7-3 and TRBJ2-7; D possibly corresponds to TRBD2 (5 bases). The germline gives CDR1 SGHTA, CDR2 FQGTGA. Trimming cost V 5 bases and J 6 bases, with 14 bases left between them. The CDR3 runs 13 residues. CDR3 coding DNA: TGTGCCAGCAGCCCTAACGGGGTCTCCGAGCAGTACTTC. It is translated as CASSPNGVSEQYF.

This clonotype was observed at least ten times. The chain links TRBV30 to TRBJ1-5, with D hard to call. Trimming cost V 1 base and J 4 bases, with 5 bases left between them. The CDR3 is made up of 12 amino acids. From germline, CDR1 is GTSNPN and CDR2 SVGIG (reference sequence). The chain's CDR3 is CAWSGGNQPQHF. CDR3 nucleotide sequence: TGTGCCTGGAGTGGTGGGAATCAGCCCCAGCATTTT.

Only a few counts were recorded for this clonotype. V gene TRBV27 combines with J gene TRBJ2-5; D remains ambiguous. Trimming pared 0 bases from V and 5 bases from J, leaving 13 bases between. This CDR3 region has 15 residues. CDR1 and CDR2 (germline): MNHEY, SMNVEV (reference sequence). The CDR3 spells CASSLSYPLGETQYF. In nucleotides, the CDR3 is TGTGCCAGCAGTTTATCGTACCCACTCGGGGAGACCCAGTACTTC.

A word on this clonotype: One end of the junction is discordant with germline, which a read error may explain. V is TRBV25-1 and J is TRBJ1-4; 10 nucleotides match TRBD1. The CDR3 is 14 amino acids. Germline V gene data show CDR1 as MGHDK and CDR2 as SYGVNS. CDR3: CAGSEGQGDEKLFF. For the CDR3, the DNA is TGTGCCGGCAGTGAAGGACAGGGGGATGAAAAACTGTTTTTT.

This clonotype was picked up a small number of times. In DNA form, the CDR3 reads TGTGCCAGCCAAGGGACTAGCGGGAGTGATACGCAGTATTTT. Protein sequence: CASQGTSGSDTQYF. The chain couples TRBV25-1 to TRBJ2-3, with 14 bases lining up with TRBD2. The CDR3 loop spans 14 amino acids. With V trimmed by 8 bases and J by 6 bases, 4 bases remained unmatched. The germline gives CDR1 MGHDK, CDR2 SYGVNS.

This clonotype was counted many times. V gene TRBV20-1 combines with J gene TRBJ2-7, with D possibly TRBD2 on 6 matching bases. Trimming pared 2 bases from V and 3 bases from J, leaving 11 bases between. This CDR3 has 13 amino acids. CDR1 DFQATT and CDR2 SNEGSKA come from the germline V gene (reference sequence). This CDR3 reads CSARIPGSYEQYF. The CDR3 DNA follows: TGCAGTGCTAGAATCCCCGGGAGCTACGAGCAGTACTTC.